This TCR beta chain was identified in a study of CD8 T cells in ankylosing spondylitis. Study results and limitations: Typical of ankylosing spondylitis blood, it appeared, was a TCR beta motif of eight highly homologous variants. Peripheral blood held disease-linked clones only at relatively low frequency, and these were CD8+. Certain motif variants had earlier appeared in reactive arthritis synovial fluid and blood. Clones linked to disease were reported to show significant enrichment in matched ankylosing spondylitis synovial fluid.

This CDR3 has 17 residues. J was trimmed by 0 bases and V by 4 bases; bases with no gene match: 3. In its sample, this clonotype was seen a few times. What it binds is unknown. TCRdb reprocessed the 5' RACE reads via MiXCR and lists one record per CDR3 protein. The top ten clones hold 0.85% to 1.4% of a sample with about 340,000 distinct CDR3 sequences, 14% to 15% of them seen once. The rearrangement joins TRBV12-3 or TRBV12-4 to TRBJ2-1, with 13 positions matching TRBD2. The receptor comes from a male donor with ankylosing spondylitis or in good health (not recorded which). Sequenced sample: blood, either unsorted or a sorted T cell fraction (not recorded which). CDR3 amino acids: CASSSGLAGASYNEQFF. The CDR3 DNA follows: TGTGCCAGCAGTTCAGGACTAGCGGGAGCCTCCTACAATGAGCAGTTCTTC.